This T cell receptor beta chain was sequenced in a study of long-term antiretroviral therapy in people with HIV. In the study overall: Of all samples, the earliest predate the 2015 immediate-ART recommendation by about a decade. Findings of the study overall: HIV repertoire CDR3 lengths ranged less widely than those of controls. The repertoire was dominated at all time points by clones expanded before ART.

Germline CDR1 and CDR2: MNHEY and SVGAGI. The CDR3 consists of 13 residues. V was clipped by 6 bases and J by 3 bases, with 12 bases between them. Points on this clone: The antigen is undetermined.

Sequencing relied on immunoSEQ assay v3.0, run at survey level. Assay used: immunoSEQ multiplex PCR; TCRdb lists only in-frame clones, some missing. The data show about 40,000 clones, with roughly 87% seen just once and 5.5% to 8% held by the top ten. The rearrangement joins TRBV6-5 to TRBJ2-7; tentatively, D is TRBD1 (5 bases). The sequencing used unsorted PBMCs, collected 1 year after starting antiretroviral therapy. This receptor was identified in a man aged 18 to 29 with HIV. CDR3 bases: TGTGCCAGCAGGTCAGGGATTGTCTACGAGCAGTACTTC. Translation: CASRSGIVYEQYF.